The 20 T cell receptor beta chains reported below all come from one sample, sequenced in a study of response to subunit inactivated influenza vaccine. TCRdb re-called the RT-PCR reads with MiXCR, one entry per CDR3 protein. The data contain approximately 680,000 distinct CDR3 sequences, approximately 14% of them singletons. The material sequenced was PBMCs from blood, taken roughly 12 days after vaccination. The origin of the receptors is a man between 50 and 59 years old who received an inactivated influenza vaccine.

This clonotype was seen a handful of times. V is TRBV7-9 and J is TRBJ2-1; 13 positions match TRBD2. V was pared by 5 bases and J by 12 bases, with 10 bases of the junction left unmatched. This CDR3 has 15 amino acids. Germline V CDR1 and CDR2: SEHNR, FQNEAQ (reference sequence). The CDR3 spells CASSIGGLAGEGQFF. The CDR3 nucleotides read TGTGCCAGCAGCATTGGCGGACTAGCGGGGGAGGGGCAGTTCTTC.

This clonotype occurred once. The chain's CDR3 is CASSTASSYEQYF. The DNA of the CDR3 is TGTGCCAGTAGTACCGCCAGCTCCTACGAGCAGTACTTC. The rearrangement joins TRBV19 to TRBJ2-7; unclear D gene. CDR1 and CDR2 from the germline V gene are LNHDA and SQIVND (reference sequence). V lost 4 bases and J 0 bases, leaving 7 bases between the germline ends. This CDR3 comprises 13 residues.

The chain uses TRBV7-6 and TRBJ2-7; D ambiguous. This CDR3 has 15 residues. V lost 4 bases to trimming and J lost 2 bases, with 15 bases between them. Looked up from germline, CDR1 is SGHVS and CDR2 is FNYEAQ. Written as DNA, the CDR3 is TGTGCCAGCAGCTCCCTTTTAGATTTTCCCTACGAGCAGTACTTC. Encoded protein: CASSSLLDFPYEQYF.

In this sample, this clonotype turned up a few times. This chain joins TRBV7-3 and TRBJ2-1; tentative D call: TRBD2 (7 bases). CDR1 is SGHTA and CDR2 is FQGTGA in the germline V gene. Between the trimmed V and J ends, which lost 5 bases and 6 bases, there was a span of 17 bases. This CDR3 comprises 15 residues. The CDR3 nucleotides are TGTGCCAGCAGCCCCGGCGGGAGCAGGGGCAATGAGCAGTTCTTC. Encoded protein: CASSPGGSRGNEQFF.

The rearrangement joins TRBV6-5 to TRBJ2-3, with no clear D. The length of the CDR3 is 14 residues. The germline V gene encodes CDR1 MNHEY and CDR2 SVGAGI. V shed 2 bases and J shed 5 bases, with 11 bases lying between them. CDR3: CASSYGLTGDTQYF. The CDR3 DNA follows: TGTGCCAGCAGTTACGGGTTGACGGGAGATACGCAGTATTTT.

The chain employs TRBV7-2 and TRBJ2-1, with 10 bases matching TRBD2. This CDR3 comprises 15 residues. Germline V gene sequence: CDR1 SGHTA, CDR2 FQGNSA. J gave up 8 bases and V 1 base, and 5 bases lay outside the gene matches. The CDR3 coding sequence is TGTGCCAGCAGCTTAGGGACTAGCGGATTCTATGAGCAGTTCTTC. Its protein is CASSLGTSGFYEQFF.

This clonotype was found a few times. The V gene is TRBV19, the J gene TRBJ2-2; D is ambiguous. The length of the CDR3 is 15 residues. Looked up from germline, CDR1 is LNHDA and CDR2 is SQIVND (reference sequence). V dropped 6 bases and J dropped 4 bases, with 15 bases sitting between them. CDR3 loop: CASSPSRAGTGELFF. The CDR3 DNA sequence: TGTGCCAGTAGCCCATCAAGGGCCGGCACCGGGGAGCTGTTTTTT.

This clonotype showed up just a few times. V and J are TRBV25-1 and TRBJ2-7; D might be TRBD1 or TRBD2, each matching 5 bases. The V gene's germline CDR1 is MGHDK and CDR2 SYGVNS. This CDR3 contains 13 residues. Between the trimmed V and J ends, which lost 2 bases and 6 bases, there was a span of 11 bases. This CDR3 is CASSEGDLLEQYF. CDR3 bases: TGTGCCAGCAGTGAAGGGGACCTCCTCGAGCAGTACTTC.

The chain links TRBV11-1 to TRBJ2-1; TRBD2 agrees at 13 bases. V lost 7 bases, J lost 3 bases, and 15 bases stayed unmatched. The CDR3 covers 19 residues. CDR1 SGHAT and CDR2 FQDESV come from the germline V gene (reference sequence). DNA for the CDR3: TGTGCCAGCACCCTCATGAGTATACTAGCGGGAGGGAGCTACAATGAGCAGTTCTTC. Protein product: CASTLMSILAGGSYNEQFF.

This clonotype came up many times. The chain uses TRBV20-1 and TRBJ2-7; possibly TRBD1 for D (6 bases). The CDR3 has 15 amino acids. V lost 0 bases, J lost 6 bases, and 18 bases lay in between. Germline lookup yields CDR1 DFQATT and CDR2 SNEGSKA (reference sequence). CDR3: CSARDEQGKMGEQYF. The CDR3 coding sequence is TGCAGTGCTAGAGATGAGCAGGGGAAAATGGGCGAGCAGTACTTC.

The chain is built from TRBV11-2 and TRBJ2-5, with D unresolved. V shed 2 bases and J shed 0 bases, with 10 bases lying between them. Germline values: CDR1 SGHAT, CDR2 FQNNGV. The CDR3 has 15 residues. DNA for the CDR3: TGTGCCAGCAGCTTACAGCGTAGTAACCAAGAGACCCAGTACTTC. As protein: CASSLQRSNQETQYF.

V usage is TRBV5-8 and J usage is TRBJ2-5; 7 bases align to TRBD2. The CDR3 is 14 amino acids. The ends lost 4 bases at V and 1 base at J; junction bases unmatched: 4. The germline gives CDR1 SGHTS, CDR2 YDEGEE. The CDR3 DNA reads TGTGCCAGCAGCGCGAGACTAGCCCAAGAGACCCAGTACTTC. It yields the protein CASSARLAQETQYF. The whole variable domain, remainder taken from reference TRBV5-8 and TRBJ2-5, is EAGVTQSPTHLIKTRGQQATLRCSPISGHTSVYWYQQALGLGLQFLLWYDEGEERNRGNFPPRFSGRQFPNYSSELNVNALELEDSALYLCASSARLAQETQYFGPGTRLLVL.

This clonotype was counted only a few times. At one of its ends the junction is not consistent with the germline gene, which may arise from a read error. This chain links TRBV4-3 with TRBJ2-5; D gene uncertain. The length of the CDR3 is 15 residues. Germline assignment: CDR1 LGHNA and CDR2 YSLEER. The chain's CDR3 is CASSQDLWQAGNLDF. CDR3 sequence (DNA): TGCGCCAGCAGCCAAGATCTTTGGCAGGCCGGAAATTTGGACTTC.

This clonotype was observed a few times. This chain's CDR3 is CASSALTGELFF. Written as DNA, the CDR3 is TGTGCCAGCAGCGCCTTGACCGGGGAGCTGTTTTTT. This rearrangement joins TRBV6-5 to TRBJ2-2, with unresolved D. With 6 bases removed from V and 5 bases from J, the gap between germline ends came to 7 bases. Germline-derived CDR1 and CDR2 are MNHEY and SVGAGI. The CDR3 is 12 amino acids.

The chain has TRBV6-2 or TRBV6-3 and TRBJ1-1, with D perhaps matching TRBD1 (5 bases). CDR3 length equals 14 residues. The V gene's germline CDR1 is MNHEY and CDR2 SVGEGT. The V end was cut by 0 bases, the J end by 10 bases, with 15 bases between. The CDR3 loop reads CASSYSRGPFGAFF. DNA for the CDR3: TGTGCCAGCAGTTACTCGAGGGGCCCTTTCGGAGCTTTCTTT.

The sample holds many counts of this clonotype. V usage is TRBV29-1 and J usage is TRBJ2-3; the D gene is possibly TRBD2 (6 bases). Germline CDR1 is SQVTM and CDR2 is ANQGSEA. Trimming took 5 bases from V and 1 from J, leaving 16 bases between them. The CDR3 consists of 15 residues. The CDR3 loop reads CSVRKEGGGTDTQYF. CDR3 sequence (DNA): TGCAGCGTTCGAAAGGAGGGCGGGGGCACAGATACGCAGTATTTT.

This clonotype was seen only a few times. This chain connects TRBV20-1 to TRBJ2-3, with 10 positions matching TRBD2. This CDR3 has 14 amino acids. Losses at the gene ends were 6 bases for V and 5 bases for J; bases not matched to a gene: 8. CDR1 and CDR2 from the germline V gene are DFQATT and SNEGSKA (reference sequence). The CDR3 DNA follows: TGCAGTGCCCGTCTAGCGGGGGTGGGAGATACGCAGTATTTT. It is translated as CSARLAGVGDTQYF.

This clonotype was detected only a few times. The chain combines TRBV20-1 with TRBJ2-1, with 13 bases matching TRBD2. The CDR3 spans 13 residues. J was trimmed by 11 bases and V by 6 bases; bases with no gene match: 7. From germline, CDR1 is DFQATT and CDR2 SNEGSKA (reference sequence). The CDR3 sequence: CSASGLAGVKQFF. DNA of the CDR3: TGCAGTGCCTCCGGACTAGCGGGAGTTAAGCAGTTCTTC.

At least ten counts were recorded for this clonotype. V is TRBV6-5 and J is TRBJ1-2; D is possibly TRBD1 (5 bases). Germline V CDR1 and CDR2: MNHEY, SVGAGI. V was clipped by 0 bases and J by 6 bases, with 8 bases between them. The CDR3 contains 13 residues. CDR3 protein: CASSYSRVNGYTF. In DNA form, the CDR3 reads TGTGCCAGCAGTTACTCCAGGGTAAATGGCTACACCTTC.

This clonotype was recorded at least ten times. The genes are TRBV12-3 or TRBV12-4 and TRBJ2-1; TRBD2 matches 13 bases. The CDR3 runs 16 residues. V lost 6 bases, J lost 6 bases, and 8 bases stayed unmatched. The CDR3 nucleotides are TGTGCCAGCAGCCGACTGGGGACTAGCGGGATCAATGAGCAGTTCTTC. Translation gives CASSRLGTSGINEQFF.